A selection of T cell receptor beta chains follows, all from one sample in a study of blood T cell repertoires in COVID-19. Some clones are missing from TCRdb's copy, which holds only in-frame ones; the method was immunoSEQ multiplex PCR. The sample has fewer than 250,000 clones; approximately 90% are singletons. The sample was peripheral blood. The receptors shown here come from a young man with COVID-19, enrolled during active disease. Each CDR3 is given with its conserved first and last residue. The D gene is left open where the match is weak. Size is stated for part of the rows, as once, few or many counts, or as a class when the clone is expanded.

NA	TRBD1	TRBV27	TRBJ1-6	TGTGCCAGCAGTTCCGGACAGGGGATCAGTTCACCCCTCCACTTT	CASSSGQGISSPLHF
NA	TRBD2	TRBV14	TRBJ2-1	TGTGCCAGCAGCCAAGGGGTTAGCGGGGTTAACAATGAGCAGTTCTTC	CASSQGVSGVNNEQFF
once	TRBD1	TRBV12-5	TRBJ2-3	TGTGCTAGTGGTTTGGGGGCCGGGACAGTCACAGATACGCAGTATTTT	CASGLGAGTVTDTQYF
NA	NA	TRBV5-4	TRBJ2-7	TGTGCCAGCAGCCCCCAACCAGGGGGGACCTACGAGCAGTACTTC	CASSPQPGGTYEQYF
NA	NA	TRBV11-2	TRBJ2-4	TGTGCCAGCAGCTTAGAAGGGGGAAACATTCAGTACTTC	CASSLEGGNIQYF
NA	TRBD1	TRBV5-6	TRBJ1-1	TGTGCCAGCAGCCCGCCGCGGGACAGCTTGAACACTGAAGCTTTCTTT	CASSPPRDSLNTEAFF
NA	TRBD1	TRBV28	TRBJ1-2	TGTGCCAGCAGTCCGGGGACAGTTGTCTATGGCTACACCTTC	CASSPGTVVYGYTF
NA	TRBD1	TRBV7-9	TRBJ2-5	TGTGCCAGCAGCTTACGGAGGGGACAGGGGGCCCTCGGGTGGACCCAGTACTTC	CASSLRRGQGALGWTQYF
NA	NA	TRBV7-2	TRBJ1-1	TGTGCCAGCAGCATCGGGTCCTCCTATGAAGCTTTCTTT	CASSIGSSYEAFF
NA	NA	TRBV14	TRBJ1-2	TGTGCCAGCAGCCAAGAAAAGTTATGGGCTGGGCAGGGCTACACCTTC	CASSQEKLWAGQGYTF